The rows below give T cell receptor beta chains drawn from one sample of a study of shared clonotypes between healthy human individuals. TCRdb's table, derived via immunoSEQ multiplex PCR, lists solely in-frame clones and lacks some. In the table there are about 2.2 million clones, around 93% of which are singletons. The sequenced sample consisted of naive CD8+ T cells from PBMCs. These receptors were collected from a man aged 18-30 years in good health. Some clones in this sample may be carry-over from other donors' samples. CDR3s include the opening cysteine and the closing phenylalanine or tryptophan. The order of the fields is clone size, CDR3 length, V gene, CDR3 protein. Some rows have no size entry. The others give once, few or many, or a class for an expanded clone.

clone size: -
CDR3 length: 14
V gene: TRBV6-5
CDR3 protein: CASSWDRGAGELFF

clone size: once
CDR3 length: 15
V gene: TRBV30
CDR3 protein: CAWSVFIGGAGELFF

clone size: -
CDR3 length: 14
V gene: TRBV5-8
CDR3 protein: CASSTMGTAYEQYF

clone size: -
CDR3 length: 14
V gene: TRBV28
CDR3 protein: CASSPGQGGMVAFF

clone size: -
CDR3 length: 16
V gene: TRBV14
CDR3 protein: CASSQEGAGGEETQYF

clone size: once
CDR3 length: 13
V gene: TRBV6-1
CDR3 protein: CASIPTVNTEAFF

clone size: -
CDR3 length: 12
V gene: TRBV27
CDR3 protein: CASQRDRGEQFF

clone size: -
CDR3 length: 17
V gene: TRBV5-1
CDR3 protein: CASSAGTSPFSYNEQFF

clone size: -
CDR3 length: 15
V gene: TRBV27
CDR3 protein: CASSSWTAGNEKLFF

clone size: -
CDR3 length: 16
V gene: TRBV25-1
CDR3 protein: CASSQPEAGGIDEQYF

clone size: -
CDR3 length: 15
V gene: TRBV6-6
CDR3 protein: CASSPDVGLNTEAFF

clone size: -
CDR3 length: 12
V gene: TRBV29-1
CDR3 protein: CSVEAHDNEQFF

clone size: -
CDR3 length: 14
V gene: TRBV27
CDR3 protein: CASKVAPESEKLFF

clone size: -
CDR3 length: 14
V gene: TRBV19
CDR3 protein: CASSIREDLYGYTF

clone size: -
CDR3 length: 14
V gene: TRBV9
CDR3 protein: CASSGGEGANVLTF

clone size: -
CDR3 length: 15
V gene: TRBV9
CDR3 protein: CASSSGAPPGYGYTF

clone size: -
CDR3 length: 16
V gene: TRBV6-5
CDR3 protein: CASSYGTLAGGDEQYF

clone size: once
CDR3 length: 13
V gene: TRBV9
CDR3 protein: CASSGTGTGELFF

clone size: -
CDR3 length: 13
V gene: TRBV25-1
CDR3 protein: CASSETGEYEQYF

clone size: once
CDR3 length: 15
V gene: TRBV5-4
CDR3 protein: CASSMPGLVPYEQYF

clone size: -
CDR3 length: 9
V gene: TRBV27
CDR3 protein: CATANEQFF

clone size: once
CDR3 length: 14
V gene: TRBV28
CDR3 protein: CASRRAGFYNEQFF

clone size: -
CDR3 length: 16
V gene: TRBV19
CDR3 protein: CARTTETGEGRHEQFF

clone size: -
CDR3 length: 16
V gene: TRBV7-9
CDR3 protein: CASSGRLAGSADTQYF

clone size: -
CDR3 length: 13
V gene: TRBV5-6
CDR3 protein: CASSRGPVYGYTF

clone size: -
CDR3 length: 9
V gene: TRBV12-5
CDR3 protein: CASGSPRNF

clone size: -
CDR3 length: 12
V gene: TRBV10-3
CDR3 protein: CAITSSGPEAFF

clone size: -
CDR3 length: 15
V gene: TRBV2
CDR3 protein: CAIPGEGTAYNEQFF

clone size: -
CDR3 length: 15
V gene: TRBV6-1
CDR3 protein: CASSEWGAARAEAFF

clone size: once
CDR3 length: 16
V gene: TRBV4-3
CDR3 protein: CASSQGTGQTVYEQYF

clone size: -
CDR3 length: 13
V gene: TRBV25-1
CDR3 protein: CASSESITDTQYF

clone size: few
CDR3 length: 14
V gene: TRBV19
CDR3 protein: CASRPTNSNQPQHF

clone size: -
CDR3 length: 15
V gene: TRBV27
CDR3 protein: CASSAGNRGLNEQYF

clone size: -
CDR3 length: 13
V gene: TRBV19
CDR3 protein: CASSKGRLTEAFF

clone size: -
CDR3 length: 13
V gene: TRBV2
CDR3 protein: CASLALFQETQYF

clone size: -
CDR3 length: 15
V gene: TRBV5-1
CDR3 protein: CASSFTGTVNTEAFF

clone size: -
CDR3 length: 16
V gene: TRBV4-1
CDR3 protein: CASSRDTRTSGGEQYF

clone size: -
CDR3 length: 16
V gene: TRBV7-2
CDR3 protein: CASSSSLGGTMSEQFF

clone size: -
CDR3 length: 15
V gene: TRBV4-3
CDR3 protein: CASSRSGFGSYEQYF

clone size: -
CDR3 length: 16
V gene: TRBV4-1
CDR3 protein: CASSPASGKLSYEQYF

clone size: -
CDR3 length: 17
V gene: TRBV7-8
CDR3 protein: CASSLVFPGVANYGYTF

clone size: -
CDR3 length: 15
V gene: TRBV29-1
CDR3 protein: CSVEVGRSILYGYIF

clone size: -
CDR3 length: 13
V gene: TRBV10-3
CDR3 protein: CAISESKNTEAFF

clone size: -
CDR3 length: 11
V gene: TRBV19
CDR3 protein: CASSAGYEQYF

clone size: -
CDR3 length: 14
V gene: TRBV28
CDR3 protein: CASSLTGGLETQYF